The T cell receptor (beta chain) under discussion was sequenced for a study of blood T cell repertoires in COVID-19. On the study more broadly: Donors in the United States, Italy and Spain gave samples during acute or convalescent COVID-19. T cells, B-cell-depleted T cells, or PBMCs provided the cDNA or gDNA that served as material.

This CDR3 is 16 amino acids long. Germline CDR1 and CDR2: MNHNS and SASEGT. Unmatched junction bases numbered 0, after V lost 1 base and J lost 1 base. In the authors' methods: Quantification of nucleated cells was approximated via reference gene primer amplification. Method: immunoSEQ multiplex PCR; TCRdb's copy keeps in-frame clones and lacks some. D and trimming were read from the DNA, whereas the V and J calls and clone size are those reported in that table. The data contain 130,000 to 150,000 clones, about 80% of them singletons. J is TRBJ2-3 and V is TRBV6-1, with TRBD2 matching 12 bases. The sequencing input was peripheral blood. This receptor was obtained from a man between 65 and 80 years old who had recovered from COVID-19. Written as DNA, the CDR3 is TGTGCCAGCAGTGAAGGACTAGCGGGAGGCACAGATACGCAGTATTTT. It yields the protein CASSEGLAGGTDTQYF.